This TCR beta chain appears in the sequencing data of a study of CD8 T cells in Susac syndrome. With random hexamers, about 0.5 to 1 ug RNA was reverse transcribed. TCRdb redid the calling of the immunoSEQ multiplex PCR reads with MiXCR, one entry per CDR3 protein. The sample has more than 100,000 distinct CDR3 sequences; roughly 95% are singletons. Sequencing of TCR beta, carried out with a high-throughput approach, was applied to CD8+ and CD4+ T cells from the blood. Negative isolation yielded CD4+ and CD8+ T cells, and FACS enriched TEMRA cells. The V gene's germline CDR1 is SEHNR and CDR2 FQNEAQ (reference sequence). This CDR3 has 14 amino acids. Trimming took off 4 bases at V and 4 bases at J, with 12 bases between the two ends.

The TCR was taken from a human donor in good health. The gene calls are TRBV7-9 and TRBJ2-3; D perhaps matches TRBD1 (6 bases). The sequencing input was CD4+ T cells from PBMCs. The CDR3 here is CASSSLAGADTQYF. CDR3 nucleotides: TGTGCCAGCAGCTCACTTGCAGGGGCAGATACGCAGTATTTT.